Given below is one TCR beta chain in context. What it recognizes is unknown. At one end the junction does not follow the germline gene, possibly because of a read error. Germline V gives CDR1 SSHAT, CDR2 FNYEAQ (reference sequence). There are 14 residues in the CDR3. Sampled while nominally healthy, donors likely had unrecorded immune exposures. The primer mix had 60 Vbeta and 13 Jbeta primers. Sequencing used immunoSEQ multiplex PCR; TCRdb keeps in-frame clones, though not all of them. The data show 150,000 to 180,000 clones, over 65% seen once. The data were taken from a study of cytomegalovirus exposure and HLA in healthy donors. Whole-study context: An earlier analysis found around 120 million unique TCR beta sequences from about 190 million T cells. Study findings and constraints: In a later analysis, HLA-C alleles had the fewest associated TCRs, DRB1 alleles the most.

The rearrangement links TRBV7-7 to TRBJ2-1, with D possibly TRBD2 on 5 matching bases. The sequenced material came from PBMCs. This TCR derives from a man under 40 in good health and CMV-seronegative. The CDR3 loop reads CASSLANLGDEQFF. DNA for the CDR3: TGTGCTAGCAGCTTAGCGAACCTAGGAGATGAGCAGTTCTTC. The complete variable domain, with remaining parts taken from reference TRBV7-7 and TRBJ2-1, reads GAGVSQSPRYKVTKRGQDVTLRCDPISSHATLYWYQQALGQGPEFLTYFNYEAQPDKSGLPSDRFSAERPEGSISTLTIQRTEQRDSAMYRCASSLANLGDEQFFGPGTRLTVL.